The 20 T cell receptor beta chains below come from one sample, sequenced in a study of T cell clonotyping in hematopoietic cell transplantation. Data came from immunoSEQ multiplex PCR; TCRdb stores just in-frame clones and leaves some out. The sample shows about 15,000 clones, approximately 56% of them seen only once. The sample was PBMCs. These receptors all come from a human donor who either received an allogeneic hematopoietic cell transplant for a myeloid malignancy or was a related donor (not recorded which). Some clones in this sample may be carry-over from other donors' samples.

The V gene is TRBV7-6, the J gene TRBJ2-5; the D call may be TRBD1 or TRBD2 (5 bases each). Per germline, CDR1 SGHVS and CDR2 FNYEAQ. The V and J ends lost 1 base and 4 bases respectively, with 13 bases between them. The CDR3 loop spans 15 amino acids. CDR3 sequence reads: CASSLDWGSGETQYF. The DNA of the CDR3 is TGTGCCAGCAGCTTAGATTGGGGGAGCGGAGAGACCCAGTACTTC.

The table lists this clone with a few counts. The V call is TRBV5-6, the J call TRBJ1-6; 10 positions agree with TRBD1. The CDR3 consists of 15 residues. Germline lookup yields CDR1 SGHDT and CDR2 YYEEEE. J lost 10 bases, V lost 4 bases, and 8 bases had no gene match. The chain's CDR3 is CASSRQGAGESPLHF. The CDR3 DNA sequence: TGTGCCAGCAGCCGACAGGGGGCGGGGGAATCACCCCTCCACTTT.

This clone was detected only a few times. The CDR3 nucleotides are TGTGCCAGCAGCCGTGGGGGTATCCCCTACGAGCAGTACTTC. The encoded protein is CASSRGGIPYEQYF. The V gene is TRBV4-2, the J gene TRBJ2-7; D possibly uses TRBD1 or TRBD2 (5 bases each). V was shortened by 4 bases and J by 2 bases, with 12 bases between the two germline ends. There are 14 residues in the CDR3. Germline V gene sequence: CDR1 LGHNA, CDR2 YNFKEQ.

The chain uses TRBV20-1 and TRBJ2-2; no definite D call. The germline V gene has CDR1 DFQATT and CDR2 SNEGSKA (reference sequence). The CDR3 runs to 11 residues. With 3 bases removed from V and 7 bases from J, the gap between germline ends came to 6 bases. CDR3 region: CSARAYGELFF. The DNA for the CDR3 is TGCAGTGCTAGGGCATACGGGGAGCTGTTTTTT.

The chain combines TRBV7-2 with TRBJ2-1, with D hard to call. The V gene lost 0 bases and the J gene lost 2 bases, with 5 bases spanning the gap. This CDR3 has 14 residues. Per germline, CDR1 SGHTA and CDR2 FQGNSA. CDR3 loop: CASSLAHAYNEQFF. CDR3 nucleotides: TGTGCCAGCAGCTTAGCGCATGCCTACAATGAGCAGTTCTTC.

Only a few counts were recorded for this clone. The chain combines TRBV10-1 with TRBJ2-3; D remains ambiguous. Trimming left V 5 bases short and J 1 base short, with 13 bases between. The CDR3 contains 15 residues. In germline, CDR1 is WNHNN, CDR2 SYGVQD (reference sequence). The CDR3: CASSSLSRGTDTQYF. CDR3 in DNA: TGCGCCAGCAGTTCTCTCTCTCGAGGCACAGATACGCAGTATTTT.

The chain links TRBV4-2 to TRBJ2-7; D remains ambiguous. Trimming shortened V by 1 base and J by 3 bases, and 7 bases separated the two germline ends. Germline V gene data show CDR1 as LGHNA and CDR2 as YNFKEQ. The CDR3 length is 13 residues. In DNA form, the CDR3 reads TGTGCCAGCAGCCAAGCTGCCAACTACGAGCAGTACTTC. This sequence encodes CASSQAANYEQYF.

In regard to this clone: Other DNA sequences in the sample encode the same CDR3. This chain connects TRBV30 to TRBJ1-5; 7 bases agree with TRBD1. This CDR3 contains 13 residues. CDR1 is GTSNPN and CDR2 is SVGIG in the germline V gene (reference sequence). Trimming cost V 0 bases and J 7 bases; bases outside gene matches: 3. CDR3 amino acids: CAWSVRGRQPQHF. CDR3 sequence (DNA): TGTGCCTGGAGTGTAAGGGGGCGGCAGCCCCAGCATTTT.

In DNA form, the CDR3 reads TGTGCCAGCAGTTACTCTTCCCGGTATCAGCCCCAGCATTTT. Amino acid sequence: CASSYSSRYQPQHF. This rearrangement joins TRBV6-5 to TRBJ1-5; D gene unclear. CDR1 is MNHEY, CDR2 SVGAGI, per germline. CDR3 length: 14 residues. V was trimmed by 0 bases and J by 5 bases, leaving 8 bases between them.

The chain is built from TRBV7-2 and TRBJ2-2; D uncertain. The CDR3 runs to 13 residues. Trimming removed 5 bases from V and 7 bases from J, with 11 bases in between. Germline V gene sequence: CDR1 SGHTA, CDR2 FQGNSA. The CDR3 protein is CASSPTGGGELFF. Here the CDR3 DNA reads TGTGCCAGCAGCCCAACGGGCGGCGGGGAGCTGTTTTTT.

This clone has only a few counts. The chain combines TRBV5-6 with TRBJ2-7; no reliable D call. The V end was cut by 3 bases, the J end by 0 bases, with 16 bases between. CDR1 is SGHDT and CDR2 is YYEEEE in the germline V gene. The CDR3 consists of 16 residues. The chain's CDR3 is CASSSNARQSSYEQYF. Here the CDR3 DNA reads TGTGCCAGCAGCTCCAATGCACGCCAGTCCTCCTACGAGCAGTACTTC. The full variable domain, with the rest looked up from reference TRBV5-6 and TRBJ2-7, is DAGVTQSPTHLIKTRGQQVTLRCSPKSGHDTVSWYQQALGQGPQFIFQYYEEEERQRGNFPDRFSGHQFPNYSSELNVNALLLGDSALYLCASSSNARQSSYEQYFGPGTRLTVT.

For the CDR3, the DNA is TGTGCCAGCAGTGAAGACAGCGCCCCTAGTTATGGCTACACCTTC. It specifies CASSEDSAPSYGYTF. This chain uses TRBV25-1 with TRBJ1-2; tentatively, D is TRBD1 (5 bases). V was pared by 2 bases and J by 5 bases, with 15 bases between. In germline, CDR1 is MGHDK, CDR2 SYGVNS. This CDR3 has 15 residues.

The rearrangement links TRBV12-5 to TRBJ2-5, with TRBD1 matching over 7 bases. Trimming took 1 base from V and 2 from J; bases not matched to a gene: 4. CDR1 LGHNT and CDR2 FRNRAP come from the germline V gene. The CDR3 is made up of 15 amino acids. The CDR3 bases are TGTGCTAGTGGTTTGGGAGGGACAGTACAAGAGACCCAGTACTTC. Amino acids: CASGLGGTVQETQYF. Full variable domain (outside the CDR3, taken from reference TRBV12-5 and TRBJ2-5): DARVTQTPRHKVTEMGQEVTMRCQPILGHNTVFWYRQTMMQGLELLAYFRNRAPLDDSGMPKDRFSAEMPDATLATLKIQPSEPRDSAVYFCASGLGGTVQETQYFGPGTRLLVL.

This clone was seen once. V is TRBV30 and J is TRBJ2-7, with D unclear. Germline V gene data show CDR1 as GTSNPN and CDR2 as SVGIG (reference sequence). V lost 8 bases, J lost 2 bases, and 16 bases lay in between. CDR3 size: 13 residues. The CDR3 sequence is CAGLTGHPYEQYF. Written as DNA, the CDR3 is TGTGCCGGTCTCACCGGGCATCCCTACGAGCAGTACTTC.

The chain carries TRBV9 and TRBJ2-1, with D hard to call. The CDR3 contains 15 residues. Trimming took 0 bases from V and 7 from J, leaving 14 bases between them. Germline values: CDR1 SGDLS, CDR2 YYNGEE. The CDR3 region has the DNA TGTGCCAGCAGCGTAGGCGATAGCTTGATGAATGAGCAGTTCTTC. As protein: CASSVGDSLMNEQFF.

V gene TRBV11-2 combines with J gene TRBJ2-5; D remains unclear. Trimming shortened V by 0 bases and J by 5 bases, and 13 bases separated the two germline ends. This CDR3 has 15 amino acids. Germline V gene sequence: CDR1 SGHAT, CDR2 FQNNGV. CDR3 sequence reads: CASSLDPDPPETQYF. The CDR3, as DNA: TGTGCCAGCAGCTTAGACCCAGACCCCCCGGAGACCCAGTACTTC. Filled out from reference TRBV11-2 and TRBJ2-5, the complete variable domain reads EAGVAQSPRYKIIEKRQSVAFWCNPISGHATLYWYQQILGQGPKLLIQFQNNGVVDDSQLPKDRFSAERLKGVDSTLKIQPAKLEDSAVYLCASSLDPDPPETQYFGPGTRLLVL.

This clone has just a few counts. The rearrangement uses TRBV28 and TRBJ1-5, with unresolved D. CDR3 size: 15 residues. Germline CDR1 and CDR2: MDHEN and SYDVKM. V lost 5 bases to trimming and J lost 0 bases, with 11 bases between them. The CDR3 loop reads CASSRLLGSNQPQHF. The CDR3 DNA sequence: TGTGCCAGCAGTCGACTTTTAGGTAGCAATCAGCCCCAGCATTTT.

This clone was detected only once. V is TRBV7-2 and J is TRBJ2-7, with D hard to call. Trimming took off 1 base at V and 3 bases at J, with 16 bases between the two ends. Germline loops: CDR1 SGHTA, CDR2 FQGNSA. This CDR3 is 16 amino acids long. The CDR3 bases are TGTGCCAGCAGCTTAGAGTCCCCTGGGCTTGGCTACGAGCAGTACTTC. Translated: CASSLESPGLGYEQYF.

The chain combines TRBV7-2 with TRBJ1-4; the D is unclear. Between the trimmed V and J ends, which lost 4 bases and 8 bases, there was a span of 14 bases. Per the germline V gene, CDR1 is SGHTA and CDR2 is FQGNSA. CDR3 size: 14 residues. Written as DNA, the CDR3 is TGTGCCAGCAGCTCTACACCCCAAGGGGAAAAACTGTTTTTT. Its protein product is CASSSTPQGEKLFF.

The chain is built from TRBV30 and TRBJ2-7, with D possibly being TRBD1 (6 bases). Trimming removed 1 base from V and 3 bases from J, with 13 bases in between. This CDR3 spans 14 amino acids. Germline V gene data show CDR1 as GTSNPN and CDR2 as SVGIG (reference sequence). This CDR3 is CAWSDRDGLYEQYF. The DNA of the CDR3 is TGTGCCTGGAGTGACAGGGATGGACTCTACGAGCAGTACTTC. Complete variable domain (other parts from reference TRBV30 and TRBJ2-7): SQTIHQWPATLVQPVGSPLSLECTVEGTSNPNLYWYRQAAGRGLQLLFYSVGIGQISSEVPQNLSASRPQDRQFILSSKKLLLSDSGFYLCAWSDRDGLYEQYFGPGTRLTVT.